This T cell receptor (beta chain) originates from a study of T cell responses to AZD1222 COVID-19 vaccine. V lost 0 bases and J lost 6, with 11 bases in between. Germline V gives CDR1 SNHLY, CDR2 FYNNEI. This CDR3 is built from 14 residues. Assay: immunoSEQ multiplex PCR; the TCRdb copy retains only in-frame clones and omits some. This table has about 130,000 clones, 85% to 95% appearing once. Sequencing used peripheral blood, obtained on day 0 of AZD1222 vaccination. This chain uses TRBV2 with TRBJ1-2, with D perhaps matching TRBD1 (5 bases). This TCR derives from an adult in good health. The CDR3 bases are TGTGCCAGCAGTGAAGCCGTAGGGGTGGATGGCTACACCTTC. Translated: CASSEAVGVDGYTF.